This T cell receptor beta chain was captured by sequencing in a study of blood T cell repertoires in COVID-19. V lost 5 bases to trimming and J lost 5 bases, with 9 bases between them. This CDR3 is built from 12 residues. Germline V gene lookup returns CDR1 SNHLY and CDR2 FYNNEI. Participants came from some 23 US areas, aged roughly 18 to 89 years. Assignment of participants to cohorts was predicated upon participant-reported clinical history. Exposed participants encountered a COVID-19 case during the 2 weeks preceding study entry. The authors' processing: Amplification of reference gene primers was used by the study to estimate nucleated cell counts. Sequencing was performed with immunoSEQ multiplex PCR; in TCRdb, only in-frame clones are kept and a portion is missing. The V and J calls and the clone size are those of that table, but D and trimming were determined from the DNA. The sample has about 430,000 clones; nearly 90% are singletons.

What was sequenced was PBMCs or T cells enriched from blood (not recorded which). This chain joins TRBV2 and TRBJ1-2; D possibly corresponds to TRBD1 (5 bases). This TCR derives from a woman between 18 and 30 years old who had been exposed to COVID-19. This chain's CDR3 is CASSTSGYGYTF. The CDR3 bases are TGTGCCAGCAGTACCTCAGGGTATGGCTACACCTTC.